These 32 T cell receptor beta chains originate from one sample sequenced in a study of blood T cell repertoires in COVID-19 (dated by TCRdb to 2020 to 2021). The library was obtained by the immunoSEQ multiplex PCR assay. The immuneACCESS repertoire file appears here via TCRdb, limited to in-frame rearrangements. These files lack a portion of the clones; in checked studies, under half of the deficit traces to unresolved V genes, and the cause of the others is not known. The sample data list about 110,000 clones, and 70% to 90% of these were observed just once. Jointly, the top ten make up about 20% of the sample. What was sequenced was peripheral blood. The receptor source for this set is a woman in her sixties with acute or convalescent COVID-19.

The chain joins TRBV18 to TRBJ1-1; 11 bases match TRBD1. The junction had 9 bases not matched to a gene; V was cut back by 3 bases and J by 9 bases. Germline V gene data show CDR1 as KGHSH and CDR2 as LQKENI. The CDR3 has 15 amino acids. CDR3 sequence reads: CASSPPGQGEGKAFF. DNA of the CDR3: TGTGCCAGCTCACCTCCGGGACAGGGGGAGGGCAAAGCTTTCTTT.

The rearrangement joins TRBV7-9 to TRBJ1-2, with TRBD1 identical over 7 bases. Germline lookup yields CDR1 SEHNR and CDR2 FQNEAQ (reference sequence). J lost 0 bases, V lost 4 bases, and 11 bases had no gene match. This CDR3 is 17 amino acids long. The chain's CDR3 is CASSYTRQGHPNYGYTF. CDR3 sequence (DNA): TGTGCCAGCAGCTACACAAGACAGGGACACCCTAACTATGGCTACACCTTC. Full variable domain (outside the CDR3, taken from reference TRBV7-9 and TRBJ1-2): DTGVSQNPRHKITKRGQNVTFRCDPISEHNRLYWYRQTLGQGPEFLTYFQNEAQLEKSRLLSDRFSAERPKGSFSTLEIQRTEQGDSAMYLCASSYTRQGHPNYGYTFGSGTRLTVV.

J is TRBJ1-3 and V is TRBV6-4; weak D call: TRBD1 (5 bases). Germline CDR1 and CDR2: MRHNA and SNTAGT. V dropped 7 bases and J dropped 1 base, with 8 bases sitting between them. This CDR3 comprises 13 residues. This CDR3 reads CASKKGSGNTIYF. CDR3 nucleotide sequence: TGTGCCAGCAAAAAGGGGTCTGGAAACACCATATATTTT.

This chain uses TRBV9 with TRBJ2-1, with a weak D call TRBD1 (5 bases). CDR1 is SGDLS and CDR2 is YYNGEE in the germline V gene. Trimming took off 0 bases at V and 0 bases at J, with 10 bases between the two ends. There are 16 residues in the CDR3. The CDR3 region has the DNA TGTGCCAGCAGCGTAGGGGGCGGAAGCTCCTACAATGAGCAGTTCTTC. Its translation: CASSVGGGSSYNEQFF.

V gene TRBV6-2 or TRBV6-3 combines with J gene TRBJ2-1; the D gene is possibly TRBD1 (5 bases). This CDR3 comprises 16 residues. Trimming cost V 5 bases and J 3 bases, with 17 bases left between them. CDR1 MNHEY and CDR2 SVGEGT come from the germline V gene. CDR3 sequence: CASSPPGISSYNEQFF. The DNA for the CDR3 is TGTGCCAGCAGTCCCCCAGGGATTTCGAGCTACAATGAGCAGTTCTTC.

This rearrangement joins TRBV19 to TRBJ1-3; 7 nucleotides match TRBD1. The CDR3 covers 14 residues. Germline assignment: CDR1 LNHDA and CDR2 SQIVND (reference sequence). V lost 4 bases and J lost 2; bases outside the gene matches: 2. This chain's CDR3 is CASSTTGTGNTIYF. The DNA for the CDR3 is TGTGCCAGTAGTACGACAGGGACTGGAAACACCATATATTTT.

The V and J genes are TRBV19 and TRBJ1-2, with unresolved D. The germline CDR1 and CDR2 sequences are LNHDA and SQIVND (reference sequence). V lost 6 bases and J 4 bases, leaving 6 bases between the germline ends. CDR3 size: 11 residues. The DNA for the CDR3 is TGTGCCAGTAGCGGGAGCTATGGCTACACCTTC. Protein product: CASSGSYGYTF.

The chain combines TRBV3-1 (or the pseudogene TRBV3-2) with TRBJ1-2; 10 nucleotides line up with TRBD1. The CDR3 runs 17 residues. V dropped 2 bases and J dropped 4; count of bases not matched to a gene: 10. CDR1 and CDR2 from the germline V gene are LGHDT and YNNKEL (reference sequence). CDR3 nucleotide sequence: TGTGCCAGCAGCCAACGACTTCTGGACAGGGGGTCCTATGGCTACACCTTC. Encoded protein: CASSQRLLDRGSYGYTF.

This clone appeared a few times. The gene calls are TRBV28 and TRBJ1-1, with a possible D match to TRBD1 (6 bases). CDR3 size: 15 residues. Germline V gene lookup returns CDR1 MDHEN and CDR2 SYDVKM. Trimming cost V 4 bases and J 3 bases, with 15 bases left between them. The CDR3 loop is CASSSSGGQDTEAFF. In DNA, the CDR3 is TGTGCCAGCAGTTCCTCCGGGGGGCAGGACACTGAAGCTTTCTTT. Variable domain in full (rest from reference TRBV28 and TRBJ1-1): DVKVTQSSRYLVKRTGEKVFLECVQDMDHENMFWYRQDPGLGLRLIYFSYDVKMKEKGDIPEGYSVSREKKERFSLILESASTNQTSMYLCASSSSGGQDTEAFFGQGTRLTVV.

The gene calls are TRBV4-3 and TRBJ2-5, with 10 bases identical to TRBD2. The V segment lost 0 bases and the J segment 4 bases; nucleotides outside the gene matches: 8. CDR3 length equals 17 residues. Germline values: CDR1 LGHNA, CDR2 YSLEER. CDR3 amino acids: CASSQEFEREGLETQYF. The CDR3 DNA reads as TGCGCCAGCAGCCAAGAGTTCGAGCGGGAGGGTTTAGAGACCCAGTACTTC.

The genes are TRBV24-1 and TRBJ2-1, with TRBD2 matching over 8 bases. The CDR3 has 15 amino acids. V lost 6 bases and J lost 2; bases outside the gene matches: 5. Germline V gene sequence: CDR1 KGHDR, CDR2 SFDVKD. The CDR3 sequence is CATSSAGGPYNEQFF. The DNA of the CDR3 is TGTGCCACCAGTTCTGCGGGGGGTCCCTACAATGAGCAGTTCTTC.

The chain carries TRBV3-1 (or the pseudogene TRBV3-2) and TRBJ1-2, with D perhaps TRBD1 (6 bases). Trimming cost V 3 bases and J 5 bases, with 13 bases left between them. The CDR3 totals 14 residues. In germline, CDR1 is LGHDT, CDR2 YNNKEL (reference sequence). The CDR3 here is CASSHRQDHYGYTF. For the CDR3, the DNA is TGTGCCAGCAGCCACCGACAGGACCATTATGGCTACACCTTC.

The chain carries TRBV28 and TRBJ1-1; 10 nucleotides line up with TRBD1. Germline V CDR1 and CDR2: MDHEN, SYDVKM. CDR3 size: 14 residues. Trimming took 3 bases from V and 4 from J; bases not matched to a gene: 2. The CDR3: CASSFGTGATEAFF. The CDR3 bases are TGTGCCAGCAGTTTTGGGACAGGGGCCACTGAAGCTTTCTTT.

This clone was seen just once. The chain links TRBV11-2 to TRBJ2-2; 10 bases agree with TRBD1. V shed 6 bases, J shed 7 bases, and the junction held 8 bases outside the gene matches. The V gene's germline CDR1 is SGHAT and CDR2 FQNNGV. The CDR3 consists of 15 residues. The DNA for the CDR3 is TGTGCCAGCAGTTTCGGGACAGGGGTGGGCGGGGAGCTGTTTTTT. This codes for CASSFGTGVGGELFF.

The chain employs TRBV15 and TRBJ1-1; no definite D call. The CDR3 is 14 residues long. The germline V and J ends were trimmed by 1 base and 4 bases, with 10 bases remaining between them. Per germline, CDR1 LNHNV and CDR2 YYDKDF (reference sequence). CDR3 amino acids: CATSRGFSGTEAFF. The CDR3 DNA follows: TGTGCCACCAGCAGAGGTTTTAGCGGCACTGAAGCTTTCTTT.

Concerning this clone itself: The junction and the germline gene differ at one end; a read error may be behind it. The chain is built from TRBV5-1 and TRBJ2-3; tentatively, D is TRBD2 (6 bases). The germline CDR1 and CDR2 sequences are SGHRS and YFSETQ. The CDR3 contains 13 residues. The CDR3 sequence: CASSLAGTGILIF. The CDR3, as DNA: TGCGCCAGCAGCTTGGCGGGGACTGGCATACTGATTTTT.

Turning to this clone: Other DNA variants within this sample encode the same CDR3. V and J are TRBV6-2 or TRBV6-3 and TRBJ2-1; a possible D gene is TRBD1 (5 bases). Trimming stripped 2 bases from V and 3 bases from J, with 5 bases between. The CDR3 covers 13 residues. Germline values: CDR1 MNHEY, CDR2 SVGEGT. The CDR3 bases are TGTGCCAGCAGTTACGACAGCTACAATGAGCAGTTCTTC. It translates to CASSYDSYNEQFF.

This sequence joins TRBV10-3 and TRBJ2-1, with a tentative D call TRBD2 (7 bases). The germline V gene has CDR1 ENHRY and CDR2 SYGVKD. The CDR3 has 15 residues. V shed 11 bases and J shed 0 bases, with 17 bases lying between them. The CDR3 DNA follows: TGTGCCGCGGGGGCAAGCGGGAACTCCTACAATGAGCAGTTCTTC. Translating gives CAAGASGNSYNEQFF.

V and J are TRBV6-5 and TRBJ1-4, with D hard to call. Germline-derived CDR1 and CDR2 are MNHEY and SVGAGI. Trimming cost V 8 bases and J 8 bases, with 15 bases left between them. The CDR3 consists of 13 residues. Here the CDR3 DNA reads TGTGCCAGCTCCTTACGAGGGCGGGAAAAACTGTTTTTT. Amino acid sequence: CASSLRGREKLFF.

With regard to this clone: The same CDR3 is also encoded by other DNA sequences in this sample. The chain recombines TRBV24-1 with TRBJ2-1, with 7 bases fitting TRBD2. This CDR3 contains 16 residues. Germline V gives CDR1 KGHDR, CDR2 SFDVKD. V was clipped by 1 base and J by 0 bases; unmatched bases: 2. This CDR3 reads CATSDLGGSSYNEQFF. CDR3 in DNA: TGTGCCACCAGTGATTTAGGCGGGAGCTCCTACAATGAGCAGTTCTTC.

This chain uses TRBV29-1 with TRBJ2-1; TRBD2 matches 9 bases. The germline V gene encodes CDR1 SQVTM and CDR2 ANQGSEA. V lost 5 bases, J lost 8 bases, and 10 bases stayed unmatched. The CDR3 is made up of 14 amino acids. The DNA of the CDR3 is TGCAGCGTTATTCTAGCGGGATTTGTCTATGAGCAGTTCTTC. Translated: CSVILAGFVYEQFF.

This sequence joins TRBV10-3 and TRBJ2-3; TRBD2 matches at 8 bases. J lost 7 bases, V lost 3 bases, and 6 bases had no gene match. The CDR3 extends over 14 amino acids. Germline V gene sequence: CDR1 ENHRY, CDR2 SYGVKD. The CDR3 nucleotides read TGTGCCATCAGTGATAGCGGGGTCATTAATACGCAGTATTTT. Its translation: CAISDSGVINTQYF.

The CDR3 DNA is TGTGCCAGCAGTTTTGACAGGGCGGCTGGAAACACCATATATTTT. Translation gives CASSFDRAAGNTIYF. The V gene is TRBV6-5, the J gene TRBJ1-3, with TRBD1 matching 7 bases. Germline lookup yields CDR1 MNHEY and CDR2 SVGAGI. CDR3 size: 15 residues. The ends lost 4 bases at V and 2 bases at J; junction bases unmatched: 5.

The CDR3 loop is CASSLRPGGRTEAFF. The CDR3 DNA follows: TGTGCCAGCAGCTTAAGACCAGGGGGTCGAACTGAAGCTTTCTTT. The gene calls are TRBV7-9 and TRBJ1-1; 7 positions agree with TRBD1. Germline trimming cut 2 bases from V and 5 bases from J; bases unmatched to any gene: 8. Germline assignment: CDR1 SEHNR and CDR2 FQNEAQ (reference sequence). The CDR3 has 15 residues.

V and J are TRBV3-1 (or the pseudogene TRBV3-2) and TRBJ1-4; 9 bases line up with TRBD1. The CDR3 loop spans 14 amino acids. Germline values: CDR1 LGHDT, CDR2 YNNKEL (reference sequence). The ends lost 4 bases at V and 5 bases at J; junction bases unmatched: 2. CDR3 amino acids: CASSLGTGNEKLFF. The CDR3, as DNA: TGTGCCAGCAGCCTCGGGACAGGGAATGAAAAACTGTTTTTT.

V gene TRBV6-1 combines with J gene TRBJ1-5; D call uncertain. Germline V gene data show CDR1 as MNHNS and CDR2 as SASEGT. The CDR3 covers 13 residues. The V gene lost 3 bases and the J gene lost 5 bases, with 8 bases spanning the gap. The CDR3 bases are TGTGCCAGCAGTGAGAGGGTACATCAGCCCCAGCATTTT. Protein sequence: CASSERVHQPQHF.

The V call is TRBV6-5, the J call TRBJ1-2; D ambiguous. The ends were cut back, 8 bases at V and 2 bases at J, with 18 bases in the middle. This CDR3 has 15 residues. Germline values: CDR1 MNHEY, CDR2 SVGAGI. The CDR3, as DNA: TGTGCCAGCGGTAGGGTGGATGGAGGAAACTATGGCTACACCTTC. Its protein is CASGRVDGGNYGYTF.

This rearrangement joins TRBV14 to TRBJ1-2; 10 positions match TRBD1. Germline V gene lookup returns CDR1 SGHDN and CDR2 FVKESK. V lost 0 bases to trimming and J lost 8 bases; unmatched junction nucleotides: 12. The CDR3 is 17 residues long. The CDR3 is CASSQEIAAGTGVGYTF. The CDR3 region has the DNA TGTGCCAGCAGCCAAGAAATAGCAGCCGGGACAGGGGTCGGCTACACCTTC. The variable domain in full, with the rest retrieved from reference TRBV14 and TRBJ1-2, is EAGVTQFPSHSVIEKGQTVTLRCDPISGHDNLYWYRRVMGKEIKFLLHFVKESKQDESGMPNNRFLAERTGGTYSTLKVQPAELEDSGVYFCASSQEIAAGTGVGYTFGSGTRLTVV.

DNA for the CDR3: TGTGCCAGCAGTTCAAAACGACAGGGGAATCAGCCCCAGCATTTT. Translation: CASSSKRQGNQPQHF. The V gene is TRBV28, the J gene TRBJ1-5, with TRBD1 identical over 8 bases. Looked up from germline, CDR1 is MDHEN and CDR2 is SYDVKM. The J segment lost 4 bases and the V segment lost 4 bases, leaving 6 bases of the junction unmatched. The CDR3 spans 15 residues.

The table lists this clone with a count of one. The junction shows a germline mismatch at one end, possibly a read error. The V gene is TRBV5-1, the J gene TRBJ2-5; 9 nucleotides agree with TRBD2. The CDR3 is 15 residues long. Germline V gene data show CDR1 as SGHRS and CDR2 as YFSETQ. CDR3 nucleotides: TGCGCCCGCAGCTTGGGCGGGGGGGTACAAGAGACCCAGTACTTC. This codes for CARSLGGGVQETQYF.

The CDR3 bases are TGTGCCAGCAGTTCCCTCCCCTCTGGGGCCAACGTCCTGACTTTC. Amino acid sequence: CASSSLPSGANVLTF. The J gene is TRBJ2-6, the V gene TRBV27; D remains ambiguous. CDR1 MNHEY and CDR2 SMNVEV come from the germline V gene (reference sequence). CDR3 length: 15 residues. Trimming shortened V by 4 bases and J by 0 bases, and 7 bases separated the two germline ends.

The chain uses TRBV6-5 and TRBJ1-5, with unresolved D. The CDR3 runs to 14 residues. The V gene's germline CDR1 is MNHEY and CDR2 SVGAGI. Trimming took 2 bases from V and 7 from J, leaving 12 bases between them. Here the CDR3 DNA reads TGTGCCAGCAGTTACGGAGGGTCCGGCCAGCCCCAGCATTTT. It encodes CASSYGGSGQPQHF.